The 12 T cell receptor beta chains given below trace back to one sample, sequenced in a study of metastatic and nonmetastatic thyroid tumors. Thyroid surgery was preceded by no treatment in any patient. TCRdb re-analyzed the PCR reads through MiXCR. The table shows several thousand clones, with 28% occurring only once. Sample: adjacent normal tissue. The receptors come from a female donor with papillary thyroid cancer or a benign thyroid nodule (not recorded which). Some clones in this sample may be carry-over from other donors' samples.

This clone has a count of ten or more. The rearrangement links TRBV2 to TRBJ2-3, with 8 bases identical to TRBD2. The trim removed 6 bases at V and 5 bases at J, leaving 13 bases unmatched. CDR3 length: 16 amino acids. The V gene's germline CDR1 is SNHLY and CDR2 FYNNEI. The CDR3 DNA follows: TGTGCCAGCAGGATTGCAGCGGGAGCCCGGGTAGATACGCAGTATTTT. This gives the protein CASRIAAGARVDTQYF. Supplemented by reference TRBV2 and TRBJ2-3, the full variable domain reads EPEVTQTPSHQVTQMGQEVILRCVPISNHLYFYWYRQILGQKVEFLVSFYNNEISEKSEIFDDQFSVERPDGSNFTLKIRSTKLEDSAMYFCASRIAAGARVDTQYFGPGTRLTVL.

This clone appeared a few times. One junction end does not reproduce the germline sequence, and a read error may be involved. The rearrangement uses TRBV2 and TRBJ2-7; perhaps TRBD1 as D (6 bases). The CDR3 length is 13 residues. The germline gives CDR1 SNHLY, CDR2 FYNNEI. The CDR3, as DNA: TGTGTCAGCAGCCGGGACAACTCCTACGAGCAGTACTTC. Residues: CVSSRDNSYEQYF.

This sequence joins TRBV5-1 and TRBJ1-2; possible D gene TRBD1, 5 bases. This CDR3 region has 14 residues. The germline V gene encodes CDR1 SGHRS and CDR2 YFSETQ. Trimming took 3 bases from V and 0 from J, leaving 9 bases between them. The CDR3 is CASSSTEANYGYTF. In DNA form, the CDR3 reads TGCGCCAGCAGCTCGACAGAAGCTAACTATGGCTACACCTTC.

This clone was counted only a few times. The chain couples TRBV2 to TRBJ2-7; 8 nucleotides line up with TRBD2. The junction had 7 bases not matched to a gene; V was cut back by 6 bases and J by 3 bases. The CDR3 spans 14 residues. Germline loops: CDR1 SNHLY, CDR2 FYNNEI. The CDR3: CASRFGLADYEQYF. The CDR3 region has the DNA TGTGCCAGCAGGTTCGGACTAGCCGACTACGAGCAGTACTTC.

In regard to this clone: A read error may produce the germline difference seen at one junction end. The chain is built from TRBV28 and TRBJ2-7; TRBD1 matches 10 bases. The CDR3 covers 15 residues. Germline CDR1 is MDHEN and CDR2 is SYDVKM. The CDR3 loop reads CVSSSPGTGENDQYF. For the CDR3, the DNA is TGTGTCAGCAGTTCTCCGGGGACAGGGGAAAACGATCAGTACTTC.

Judged by abundance, this clone is medium-sized (0.01 to 0.1%). This chain connects TRBV28 to TRBJ1-4, with no clear D. The CDR3 runs 15 residues. Germline CDR1 is MDHEN and CDR2 is SYDVKM. V was trimmed by 3 bases and J by 0 bases, leaving 8 bases between them. The CDR3 spells CASSLGDATNEKLFF. Written as DNA, the CDR3 is TGTGCCAGCAGTTTGGGTGACGCAACTAATGAAAAACTGTTTTTT.

By sample fraction, this clone is large. This sequence joins TRBV28 and TRBJ2-3; maybe TRBD1 (6 bases). Germline values: CDR1 MDHEN, CDR2 SYDVKM. Trimming left V 5 bases short and J 1 base short, with 13 bases between. The CDR3 covers 15 residues. This CDR3 is CASSLGGSGTDTQYF. The CDR3 coding sequence is TGTGCCAGCAGTCTAGGGGGTAGCGGCACAGATACGCAGTATTTT.

Ten or more counts support this clone. The V gene is TRBV4-1, the J gene TRBJ2-3, with 8 bases matching TRBD2. Looked up from germline, CDR1 is MGHRA and CDR2 is YSYEKL. The CDR3 is made up of 16 amino acids. V lost 2 bases, J lost 0 bases, and 4 bases stayed unmatched. The CDR3, as DNA: TGCGCCAGCAGCCAAAGCGGGGGCCGTAGCACAGATACGCAGTATTTT. Amino acids: CASSQSGGRSTDTQYF.

This clone has only a few counts. The gene calls are TRBV12-3 or TRBV12-4 and TRBJ2-7; 7 bases align to TRBD2. This CDR3 contains 13 residues. V gave up 4 bases and J gave up 7 bases; unmatched junction bases: 7. CDR3 region: CASSWDYLKEQYF. The CDR3 DNA follows: TGTGCCAGCAGTTGGGACTATCTAAAGGAGCAGTACTTC.

The chain carries TRBV11-2 and TRBJ2-5; D unclear. V was trimmed by 5 bases and J by 1 base, leaving 11 bases between them. The CDR3 has 14 amino acids. Germline V gives CDR1 SGHAT, CDR2 FQNNGV. CDR3 coding DNA: TGTGCCAGCAGCCCAGCAGGCAGCCAAGAGACCCAGTACTTC. As protein: CASSPAGSQETQYF.

This clone was counted between two and nine times. The rearrangement uses TRBV6-1 and TRBJ1-1, with D unclear. This CDR3 has 13 amino acids. Germline V gene lookup returns CDR1 MNHNS and CDR2 SASEGT. Trimming pared 8 bases from V and 2 bases from J, leaving 12 bases between. The CDR3 protein is CASSWRLNTEAFF. Written as DNA, the CDR3 is TGTGCCAGCTCATGGCGCCTCAACACTGAAGCTTTCTTT.

Judged by abundance, this clone is medium-sized. The chain has TRBV5-1 and TRBJ1-6, with 7 nucleotides matching TRBD1. The CDR3 extends over 18 amino acids. Germline CDR1 reads SGHRS; CDR2 reads YFSETQ. J gave up 0 bases and V 7 bases, and 13 bases lay outside the gene matches. The CDR3: CASLGGSLKSSYNSPLHF. DNA of the CDR3: TGCGCCAGCTTAGGGGGCAGTTTAAAGAGCTCCTATAATTCACCCCTCCACTTT.